This T cell receptor (beta chain) was obtained from a study of T cell responses to AZD1222 COVID-19 vaccine. Sequencing was performed with immunoSEQ multiplex PCR; in TCRdb, only in-frame clones are kept and a portion is missing. Among around 190,000 clones listed, around 88% were seen once. Germline CDR1 and CDR2: LNHDA and SQIVND (reference sequence). The CDR3 covers 18 residues. The germline V and J ends were trimmed by 3 bases and 1 base, with 19 bases remaining between them. The chain combines TRBV19 with TRBJ1-5, with D possibly TRBD1 on 6 matching bases. The sample consisted of peripheral blood, taken on day 0 of AZD1222 vaccination. The TCR originated in an adult in good health. CDR3 residues: CASSISPGVQGSNQPQHF. Written as DNA, the CDR3 is TGTGCCAGTAGTATTTCCCCAGGGGTTCAAGGGAGCAATCAGCCCCAGCATTTT.